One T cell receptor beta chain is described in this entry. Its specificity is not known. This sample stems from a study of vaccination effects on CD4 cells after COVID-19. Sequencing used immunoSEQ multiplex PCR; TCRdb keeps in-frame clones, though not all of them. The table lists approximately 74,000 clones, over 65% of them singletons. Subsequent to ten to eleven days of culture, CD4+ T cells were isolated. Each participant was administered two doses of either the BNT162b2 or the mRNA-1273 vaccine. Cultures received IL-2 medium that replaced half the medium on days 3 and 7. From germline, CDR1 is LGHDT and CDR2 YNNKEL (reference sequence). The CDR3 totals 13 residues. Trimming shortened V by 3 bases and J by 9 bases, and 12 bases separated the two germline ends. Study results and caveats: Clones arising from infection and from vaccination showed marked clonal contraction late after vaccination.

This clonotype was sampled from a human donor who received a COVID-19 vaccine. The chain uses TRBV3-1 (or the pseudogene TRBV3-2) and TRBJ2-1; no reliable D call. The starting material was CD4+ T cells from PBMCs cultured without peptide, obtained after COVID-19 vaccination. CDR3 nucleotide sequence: TGTGCCAGCAGCCATATTTTTGATTTTGAGCAGTTCTTC. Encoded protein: CASSHIFDFEQFF.